This T cell receptor (beta chain) was sequenced in a study of blood T cell repertoires in COVID-19. Study as a whole: Acute and convalescent COVID-19 samples came from the United States, Italy and Spain.

The data were produced by immunoSEQ multiplex PCR, yet TCRdb's version contains in-frame clones alone and is incomplete. The sample lists around 190,000 clones, approximately 81% occurring once. The V segment lost 4 bases and the J segment 5 bases; nucleotides outside the gene matches: 1. Germline lookup yields CDR1 SEHNR and CDR2 FQNEAQ (reference sequence). This CDR3 contains 13 residues. The sequencing sample was made of peripheral blood. The receptor's source is a woman older than 75 with acute or convalescent COVID-19. The gene calls are TRBV7-9 and TRBJ1-5; 8 bases line up with TRBD1. The CDR3 loop reads CASSSQGDQPQHF. DNA for the CDR3: TGTGCCAGCAGCTCACAGGGGGATCAGCCCCAGCATTTT. The whole variable domain, remainder taken from reference TRBV7-9 and TRBJ1-5, is DTGVSQNPRHKITKRGQNVTFRCDPISEHNRLYWYRQTLGQGPEFLTYFQNEAQLEKSRLLSDRFSAERPKGSFSTLEIQRTEQGDSAMYLCASSSQGDQPQHFGDGTRLSIL.